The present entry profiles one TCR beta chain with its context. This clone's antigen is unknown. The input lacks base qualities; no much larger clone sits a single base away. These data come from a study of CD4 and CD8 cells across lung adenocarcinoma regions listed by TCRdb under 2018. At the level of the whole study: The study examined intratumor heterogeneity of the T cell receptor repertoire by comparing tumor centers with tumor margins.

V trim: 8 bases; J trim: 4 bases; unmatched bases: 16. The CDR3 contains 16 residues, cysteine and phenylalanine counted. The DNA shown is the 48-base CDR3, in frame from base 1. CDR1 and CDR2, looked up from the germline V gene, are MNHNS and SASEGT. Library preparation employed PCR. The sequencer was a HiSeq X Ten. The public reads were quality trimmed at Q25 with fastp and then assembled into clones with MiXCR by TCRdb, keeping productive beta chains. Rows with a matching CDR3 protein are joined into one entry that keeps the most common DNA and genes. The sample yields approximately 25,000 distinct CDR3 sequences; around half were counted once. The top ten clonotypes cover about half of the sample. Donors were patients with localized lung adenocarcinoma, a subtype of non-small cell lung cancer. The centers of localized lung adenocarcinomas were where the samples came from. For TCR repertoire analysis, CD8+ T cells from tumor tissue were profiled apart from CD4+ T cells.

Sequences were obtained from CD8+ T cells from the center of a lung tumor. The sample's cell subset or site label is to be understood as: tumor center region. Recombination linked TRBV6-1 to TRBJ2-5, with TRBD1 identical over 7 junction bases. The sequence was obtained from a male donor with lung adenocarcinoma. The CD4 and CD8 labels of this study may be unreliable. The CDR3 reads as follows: CASAGEGGGHPETQYF. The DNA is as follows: TGTGCCAGCGCGGGTGAAGGGGGCGGCCACCCAGAGACCCAGTACTTC.